The entry below gives a single T cell receptor (beta chain) sequence along with its context. The antigen is not known. The data derive from a study of siplizumab effects on memory and regulatory T cells. General study findings and limits: Of the alloreactive clones, only a minor fraction mapped to unstimulated subsets. Left unconfirmed was the suppressive function of proliferating Tregs from siplizumab cultures.

V was shortened by 4 bases and J by 0 bases, with 10 bases between the two germline ends. Germline CDR1 is SGHRS and CDR2 is YFSETQ. The CDR3 runs 14 residues. Per sample, some 10^5 TCR templates were assayed. Produced via immunoSEQ multiplex PCR; TCRdb's table is partial and in-frame only. The data contain approximately 100,000 clones, 85% to 95% of them singletons. The chain links TRBV5-1 to TRBJ1-1; D is uncertain. The source of this sequence is a human donor in good health. The sample consisted of non-Treg CD4+ T cells sorted from blood. The CDR3, as DNA: TGCGCCAGCAGCGCAGCGGTAATGAACACTGAAGCTTTCTTT. Its translation: CASSAAVMNTEAFF.